A selection of T cell receptor beta chains follows, all from one sample in a study of cytomegalovirus exposure and HLA in healthy donors. Repertoires were generated with immunoSEQ multiplex PCR, while TCRdb's copy carries only in-frame clones and drops some. This table lists around 57,000 clones. The sequencing input was PBMCs. The receptors stem from a woman between 50 and 59 years old in good health and CMV-seropositive. CDR3s include the opening cysteine and the closing phenylalanine or tryptophan. A D gene is named only where the DNA matches it firmly.

TRBV7-9,TRBD1,16,TRBJ2-7,CASMLSPGTGVYEQYF,TGTGCCAGCATGTTGTCCCCCGGGACAGGGGTCTACGAGCAGTACTTC
TRBV11-1,TRBD1,13,TRBJ1-2,CASSADREGGYTF,TGTGCCAGCAGCGCCGACAGGGAAGGAGGCTACACCTTC
TRBV14,TRBD1,17,TRBJ1-1,CASIPLLGQGMNTEAFF,TGTGCCAGCATTCCGCTTTTGGGACAGGGCATGAACACTGAAGCTTTCTTT
TRBV5-4,TRBD2,16,TRBJ2-2,CASSLKLAGKTGELFF,TGTGCCAGCAGCTTAAAACTAGCGGGAAAAACCGGGGAGCTGTTTTTT
TRBV5-6,NA,15,TRBJ1-1,CASSLVSSMNTEAFF,TGTGCCAGCAGCTTGGTTTCGTCTATGAACACTGAAGCTTTCTTT
TRBV6-1,NA,15,TRBJ2-7,CASSVAGTSTYEQYF,TGTGCCAGCAGTGTAGCAGGGACATCTACCTACGAGCAGTACTTC
TRBV14,TRBD2,13,TRBJ2-5,CASTRGGQETQYF,TGTGCCAGCACTCGGGGGGGACAAGAGACCCAGTACTTC
TRBV30,NA,15,TRBJ2-6,CAWRVQGSGANVLTF,TGTGCCTGGAGAGTGCAGGGTAGTGGGGCCAACGTCCTGACTTTC
TRBV29-1,TRBD1,14,TRBJ2-7,CSVMVTGADYEQYF,TGCAGCGTCATGGTGACAGGGGCTGACTACGAGCAGTACTTC
TRBV5-5,TRBD1,19,TRBJ1-5,CASSPGPRGQVEVRQPQHF,TGTGCCAGCAGCCCCGGCCCGAGGGGGCAAGTCGAGGTGCGGCAGCCCCAGCATTTT
TRBV9,NA,13,TRBJ2-5,CASSVDSRETQYF,TGTGCCAGCAGCGTAGATTCTCGAGAGACCCAGTACTTC
TRBV18,NA,14,TRBJ2-7,CASSSSGSAYEQYF,TGTGCCAGCTCATCCTCGGGGAGCGCCTACGAGCAGTACTTC
TRBV19,NA,14,TRBJ2-3,CASSIGQTTDTQYF,TGTGCCAGTAGTATTGGACAGACCACAGATACGCAGTATTTT
TRBV7-9,TRBD1,17,TRBJ2-7,CASRRSRGQGAPGEQYF,TGTGCCAGCAGACGAAGCCGGGGACAGGGGGCGCCTGGGGAGCAGTACTTC
TRBV4-1,TRBD2,15,TRBJ2-4,CASRGTSGEANIQYF,TGCGCCAGCAGAGGGACTAGCGGGGAGGCAAACATTCAGTACTTC
TRBV11-2,NA,14,TRBJ2-2,CASSSTGLGGELFF,TGTGCCAGCAGCTCAACAGGGCTGGGCGGGGAGCTGTTTTTT
TRBV28,NA,15,TRBJ1-5,CASTYGGGSNQPQHF,TGTGCCAGCACTTATGGGGGGGGAAGCAATCAGCCCCAGCATTTT
TRBV12-5,TRBD1,13,TRBJ1-5,CASGRDRNQPQHF,TGTGCTAGTGGCCGGGACAGAAATCAGCCCCAGCATTTT
TRBV28,NA,14,TRBJ1-2,CASSFGGLVFGYTF,TGTGCCAGCAGTTTTGGGGGCCTAGTGTTTGGCTACACCTTC
TRBV5-1,TRBD1,16,TRBJ2-7,CASSLEGQGSPYEQYF,TGCGCCAGCAGCTTGGAGGGACAGGGGAGCCCCTACGAGCAGTACTTC
TRBV28,TRBD1,15,TRBJ2-5,CASSPGTGGRETQYF,TGTGCCAGCAGCCCCGGGACAGGGGGCCGGGAGACCCAGTACTTC
TRBV19,NA,16,TRBJ1-6,CASSPLGSSYNSPLHF,TGTGCCAGTAGTCCGTTAGGGAGCTCCTATAATTCACCCCTCCACTTT
TRBV6-5,NA,12,TRBJ2-3,CASRSPTDTQYF,TGTGCCAGCAGGTCTCCCACAGATACGCAGTATTTT
TRBV7-9,TRBD1,15,TRBJ1-1,CASSHGQGRHTEAFF,TGTGCCAGCAGCCATGGACAGGGCCGCCACACTGAAGCTTTCTTT
TRBV19,NA,14,TRBJ1-2,CASSSTAANYGYTF,TGTGCCAGTAGTAGCACTGCGGCAAACTATGGCTACACCTTC
TRBV5-4,TRBD1,15,TRBJ2-5,CASSLPGQAYETQYF,TGTGCCAGCAGCTTACCGGGACAGGCGTATGAGACCCAGTACTTC
TRBV5-5,NA,13,TRBJ1-4,CASSLNSNEKLFF,TGTGCCAGCAGCTTGAACAGTAATGAAAAACTGTTTTTT
TRBV28,NA,13,TRBJ1-1,CASRQWENTEAFF,TGTGCCAGCCGACAGTGGGAGAACACTGAAGCTTTCTTT
TRBV30,NA,15,TRBJ2-2,CAWKWPGRDTGELFF,TGTGCCTGGAAATGGCCTGGCCGGGACACCGGGGAGCTGTTTTTT
TRBV15,TRBD1,16,TRBJ2-5,CATSSPLGQGSATQYF,TGTGCCACCAGCAGCCCACTTGGACAGGGGTCGGCGACCCAGTACTTC
TRBV30,NA,12,TRBJ2-7,CAWSQGGYEQYF,TGTGCCTGGAGTCAAGGGGGCTACGAGCAGTACTTC
TRBV4-1,TRBD1,14,TRBJ1-2,CASSRQGENYGYTF,TGCGCCAGCAGCAGACAGGGGGAGAACTATGGCTACACCTTC
TRBV27,TRBD1,14,TRBJ1-1,CASSYDRGDTEAFF,TGTGCCAGCAGCTATGACAGGGGCGACACTGAAGCTTTCTTT
TRBV19,NA,14,TRBJ1-1,CASSKIGSNTEAFF,TGTGCCAGTAGTAAAATCGGGTCAAACACTGAAGCTTTCTTT
TRBV5-1,NA,15,TRBJ2-1,CASSLVASGTGEQFF,TGCGCCAGCAGCTTGGTAGCTAGCGGGACAGGAGAGCAGTTCTTC
TRBV6-5,NA,15,TRBJ1-1,CASSSPTDSNTEAFF,TGTGCCAGCAGTTCACCAACAGACAGTAACACTGAAGCTTTCTTT
TRBV9,NA,14,TRBJ1-1,CASSVGQTNTEAFF,TGTGCCAGCAGCGTAGGGCAGACAAACACTGAAGCTTTCTTT
TRBV6-6,NA,15,TRBJ1-5,CASSDAYRESQPQHF,TGTGCCAGCAGTGACGCCTACAGGGAAAGTCAGCCCCAGCATTTT
TRBV5-1,NA,14,TRBJ1-1,CASSLGSSNTEAFF,TGCGCCAGCAGCCTAGGAAGTTCCAACACTGAAGCTTTCTTT
TRBV2,NA,12,TRBJ1-4,CASSDGNEKLFF,TGTGCCAGCAGTGACGGTAATGAAAAACTGTTTTTT
TRBV7-2,NA,15,TRBJ2-1,CASSLAHGWGDEQFF,TGTGCCAGCAGCTTAGCGCACGGCTGGGGGGATGAGCAGTTCTTC
TRBV19,TRBD1,16,TRBJ1-1,CASSNSPGQGSTEAFF,TGTGCCAGTAGTAACTCGCCCGGACAGGGGTCAACTGAAGCTTTCTTT